This TCR beta chain derives from a study of shared clonotypes between healthy human individuals. Study-level results: The expectation was that sequencing depth would affect clonotype sharing among donors.

In replicate PCRs of sorted subsets, roughly 210 ng DNA, some 28,000 T cell genomes, was used. TCRdb's table, derived via immunoSEQ multiplex PCR, lists solely in-frame clones and lacks some. The sample contains 1.4 million to 1.5 million clones, 96% of which appear only once. Comment on this clone: Its target is unknown.

The healthy adult donors were HIV-negative and reported no recent acute infections or vaccinations. The TCR originated in a man younger than 40 in good health. Sequencing input: naive CD4+ T cells sorted from blood. Subset indicated: CD45RA+ positively selected.

CDR3: CASRDRGRDTQYF. In DNA form, the CDR3 reads TGTGCCAGCAGGGACAGGGGGCGAGATACGCAGTATTTT. V is TRBV7-6 and J is TRBJ2-3; TRBD1 agrees at 11 bases. Trimming cost V 6 bases and J 5 bases; bases outside gene matches: 1. From germline, CDR1 is SGHVS and CDR2 FNYEAQ. This CDR3 has 13 amino acids.